This entry lists 20 T cell receptor beta chains sequenced from one sample in a study of spatial heterogeneity in lung cancer. Study observations and caveats: Counts that tracked tumor mutation counts were those of expanded intratumoral alpha and beta TCRs.

In TCRdb, the 5' RACE reads were re-called with MiXCR into one record per CDR3 protein. The repertoire includes several thousand distinct CDR3 sequences, just under 30% of them detected once, and approximately 26% sits in the top ten. Time point indicated: sample taken at primary tumor resection. The antigens for these receptors are not known. Sequencing used lung tumor tissue, obtained at surgery. These receptors originate from a female donor with early-stage non-small cell lung cancer.

The rearrangement uses TRBV6-2 or TRBV6-3 and TRBJ2-7, with 11 bases identical to TRBD1. The CDR3 covers 16 residues. The germline V gene encodes CDR1 MNHEY and CDR2 SVGEGT. V trimming: 4 bases; J trimming: 3 bases; junction bases outside the gene matches: 8. CDR3 coding DNA: TGTGCCAGCAGTTCCCTAAGGGACAGGGGGAACTACGAGCAGTACTTC. It specifies CASSSLRDRGNYEQYF.

This clonotype is large. The chain has TRBV9 and TRBJ2-1; D unclear. The CDR3 has 15 residues. Germline V lookup: CDR1 SGDLS, CDR2 YYNGEE. V lost 5 bases and J 0 bases, leaving 12 bases between the germline ends. The CDR3 coding sequence is TGTGCCAGCAGTGAATTGGGCGTCTCCTACAATGAGCAGTTCTTC. Protein product: CASSELGVSYNEQFF.

The gene calls are TRBV5-5 and TRBJ2-7; 9 bases are shared with TRBD1. This CDR3 region has 14 residues. Per the germline V gene, CDR1 is SGHKS and CDR2 is YYEKEE (reference sequence). V shed 0 bases, J shed 2 bases, and the junction held 0 bases outside the gene matches. CDR3 sequence: CASSLDRGPYEQYF. Here the CDR3 DNA reads TGTGCCAGCAGCTTGGACAGGGGGCCCTACGAGCAGTACTTC. The whole variable domain, filled in from reference TRBV5-5 and TRBJ2-7, reads DAGVTQSPTHLIKTRGQQVTLRCSPISGHKSVSWYQQVLGQGPQFIFQYYEKEERGRGNFPDRFSARQFPNYSSELNVNALLLGDSALYLCASSLDRGPYEQYFGPGTRLTVT.

In its sample, this clonotype was seen many times. The rearrangement joins TRBV12-3 or TRBV12-4 to TRBJ1-2; 7 bases fit TRBD1. V shed 3 bases and J 0 bases; nucleotides not matched to a gene: 4. The CDR3 sequence is 15 residues long. CDR3 sequence reads: CASSFGTAANYGYTF. CDR3 coding DNA: TGTGCCAGCAGTTTCGGGACAGCCGCTAACTATGGCTACACCTTC.

In this sample, this clonotype is medium-sized. This rearrangement joins TRBV3-1 to TRBJ2-3; 10 nucleotides line up with TRBD2. Germline V gives CDR1 LGHDT, CDR2 YNNKEL (reference sequence). The CDR3 is 18 amino acids. V gave up 1 base and J gave up 3 bases; unmatched junction bases: 10. The CDR3 nucleotides read TGTGCCAGCAGCCAAGGAGCGGGGGGGCTAGCTGTGACAGATACGCAGTATTTT. This sequence encodes CASSQGAGGLAVTDTQYF.

The genes are TRBV6-5 and TRBJ1-5; a weak D match, TRBD1 (5 bases). Germline V gene data show CDR1 as MNHEY and CDR2 as SVGAGI. This CDR3 comprises 14 residues. V was clipped by 2 bases and J by 6 bases, with 11 bases between them. The chain's CDR3 is CASSYIGGGQPQHF. Here the CDR3 DNA reads TGTGCCAGCAGTTACATCGGGGGTGGTCAGCCCCAGCATTTT.

This clonotype is categorized as medium-sized. V is TRBV3-1 and J is TRBJ2-1; maybe TRBD1 (5 bases). Germline CDR1 LGHDT, CDR2 YNNKEL (reference sequence). The ends were cut back, 4 bases at V and 8 bases at J, with 18 bases in the middle. The CDR3 contains 15 residues. The CDR3 DNA is TGTGCCAGCAGCCTCCGCAGGCAGGGTTGGGATGAGCAGTTCTTC. Translating it yields CASSLRRQGWDEQFF.

This chain joins TRBV5-6 and TRBJ1-2; D uncertain. The CDR3 is 13 residues long. Germline V CDR1 and CDR2: SGHDT, YYEEEE. The V gene lost 7 bases and the J gene lost 4 bases, with 14 bases spanning the gap. The CDR3 spells CASALRRAYGYTF. The CDR3 nucleotides are TGTGCCAGCGCCCTGAGACGGGCCTATGGCTACACCTTC.

This clonotype was picked up one time. For the CDR3, the DNA is TGCAGTGCTAGGCGGCTAGCGGGACGTCCAGATACGCAGTATTTT. This translates into CSARRLAGRPDTQYF. V gene TRBV20-1 combines with J gene TRBJ2-3; 9 nucleotides agree with TRBD2. The length of the CDR3 is 15 residues. The V segment lost 3 bases and the J segment 4 bases; nucleotides outside the gene matches: 8. Looked up from germline, CDR1 is DFQATT and CDR2 is SNEGSKA (reference sequence).

Relative to its sample, this clonotype is medium-sized. The J gene is TRBJ2-5, the V gene TRBV5-6; D unresolved. The V end lost 4 bases, the J end lost 1 base, and 11 bases lay between the germline ends. The germline V gene encodes CDR1 SGHDT and CDR2 YYEEEE. The length of the CDR3 is 14 residues. CDR3 region: CASSHRSSQETQYF. In DNA, the CDR3 is TGTGCCAGCAGCCATAGGAGCAGCCAAGAGACCCAGTACTTC.

By share, this clonotype counts as medium-sized. The chain is built from TRBV15 and TRBJ1-5, with 8 nucleotides matching TRBD1. Germline CDR1 is LNHNV and CDR2 is YYDKDF (reference sequence). This CDR3 region has 14 residues. Trimming took 5 bases from V and 7 from J; bases not matched to a gene: 7. The CDR3 loop reads CATSVGQGVQPQHF. The CDR3 coding sequence is TGTGCCACCAGCGTTGGACAGGGTGTCCAGCCCCAGCATTTT.

The chain couples TRBV7-2 to TRBJ2-3, with unresolved D. The CDR3 loop spans 12 amino acids. Germline V gene sequence: CDR1 SGHTA, CDR2 FQGNSA. Trimming removed 6 bases at V and 0 bases at J, with 4 bases between. The CDR3 DNA is TGTGCCAGCAGTCCTAGCACAGATACGCAGTATTTT. This codes for CASSPSTDTQYF. Supplemented by reference TRBV7-2 and TRBJ2-3, the full variable domain reads GAGVSQSPSNKVTEKGKDVELRCDPISGHTALYWYRQSLGQGLEFLIYFQGNSAPDKSGLPSDRFSAERTGGSVSTLTIQRTQQEDSAVYLCASSPSTDTQYFGPGTRLTVL.

This clonotype was counted at least ten times. This chain joins TRBV5-4 and TRBJ1-2; D gene uncertain. Trimming cost V 4 bases and J 4 bases, with 11 bases left between them. Germline CDR1 is SGHNT and CDR2 is YYREEE (reference sequence). The CDR3 consists of 13 residues. The CDR3 nucleotides are TGTGCCAGCAGCACCCTTCTGGGCTATGGCTACACCTTC. Amino acid sequence: CASSTLLGYGYTF.

This clonotype was recorded many times. The chain employs TRBV4-2 and TRBJ2-7; TRBD1 matches at 7 bases. Germline values: CDR1 LGHNA, CDR2 YNFKEQ. The CDR3 has 15 amino acids. V lost 2 bases to trimming and J lost 4 bases; unmatched junction nucleotides: 8. The DNA for the CDR3 is TGTGCCAGCAGCCAAACCGGGACAGTAAAATACGAGCAGTACTTC. Protein sequence: CASSQTGTVKYEQYF.

The rearrangement joins TRBV4-1 to TRBJ1-1, with D uncertain. V lost 4 bases and J lost 8, with 14 bases in between. CDR1 MGHRA and CDR2 YSYEKL come from the germline V gene. This CDR3 has 13 amino acids. CDR3 nucleotides: TGCGCCAGCAGCCCGACCGAGGCGCGAGAAGCTTTCTTT. As protein: CASSPTEAREAFF.

This chain uses TRBV20-1 with TRBJ2-3; 8 nucleotides agree with TRBD2. The CDR3 covers 15 residues. Per germline, CDR1 DFQATT and CDR2 SNEGSKA (reference sequence). V lost 6 bases, J lost 2 bases, and 10 bases stayed unmatched. CDR3 in amino acids: CSATPLAGFTDTQYF. The DNA for the CDR3 is TGCAGTGCAACCCCGTTAGCGGGATTCACAGATACGCAGTATTTT.

By frequency in the sample, this clonotype is medium-sized. The CDR3 DNA follows: TGTGCCTGGAGTGTAACAGCCACCGGGGAGCTGTTTTTT. Protein product: CAWSVTATGELFF. The rearrangement uses TRBV30 and TRBJ2-2; D is ambiguous. Per germline, CDR1 GTSNPN and CDR2 SVGIG (reference sequence). V was cut by 0 bases and J by 4 bases, with 6 bases left in between. The CDR3 sequence is 13 residues long.

This clonotype occurred many times. The rearrangement links TRBV7-2 to TRBJ1-2, with 8 positions matching TRBD1. The CDR3 length is 14 residues. Germline CDR1 reads SGHTA; CDR2 reads FQGNSA. V shed 5 bases, J shed 4 bases, and the junction held 6 bases outside the gene matches. The CDR3 reads CASSLQGAGYGYTF. The CDR3 bases are TGTGCCAGCAGCCTCCAGGGGGCAGGCTATGGCTACACCTTC. Full variable domain (missing parts from reference TRBV7-2 and TRBJ1-2): GAGVSQSPSNKVTEKGKDVELRCDPISGHTALYWYRQSLGQGLEFLIYFQGNSAPDKSGLPSDRFSAERTGGSVSTLTIQRTQQEDSAVYLCASSLQGAGYGYTFGSGTRLTVV.

This clonotype was observed at least ten times. The J gene is TRBJ2-3, the V gene TRBV2; the match to TRBD2 covers 7 bases. Germline V gene lookup returns CDR1 SNHLY and CDR2 FYNNEI. The V and J ends lost 8 bases and 6 bases, in that order; junction bases with no gene match: 8. The CDR3 is 13 amino acids. The CDR3 protein is CASGGGDMDTQYF. Written as DNA, the CDR3 is TGTGCCAGCGGGGGGGGTGATATGGATACGCAGTATTTT.

This clonotype is judged medium-sized. The chain uses TRBV20-1 and TRBJ2-4; D gene unclear. Trimming pared 2 bases from V and 3 bases from J, leaving 2 bases between. Per germline, CDR1 DFQATT and CDR2 SNEGSKA (reference sequence). The CDR3 loop spans 11 amino acids. The chain's CDR3 is CSARSKNIQYF. The CDR3 region has the DNA TGCAGTGCTAGAAGCAAAAACATTCAGTACTTC.